Listed below are T cell receptor beta chains from one sample, sequenced in a study of CD8+ T cells in alopecia areata. The table came from immunoSEQ multiplex PCR; TCRdb's copy has only in-frame clones and leaves some out. The profile shows more than 90,000 clones, around two fifths of them singletons. The source material was CD4+ T cells sorted from blood. Receptors originate from a human donor with alopecia areata. The CDR3 runs from the conserved cysteine through the conserved F or W. D genes are given only for firm matches. Clone size is given for some rows only: seen once, a few or many times, or a class if the clone is expanded.

J: TRBJ1-1; D: TRBD1; V: TRBV7-9; size: few; DNA: TGTGCCAGCAGCCACGGGACAGGGGGAACTGAAGCTTTCTTT; CDR3: CASSHGTGGTEAFF
J: TRBJ2-5; D: TRBD2; V: TRBV5-4; size: NA; DNA: TGTGCCAGCAGCCTTAGCGGGGGGGCCCAAGAGACCCAGTACTTC; CDR3: CASSLSGGAQETQYF
J: TRBJ1-5; D: TRBD1; V: TRBV18; size: medium-sized; DNA: TGTGCCAGCTCACGGACAGGGGAAAATCAGCCCCAGCATTTT; CDR3: CASSRTGENQPQHF
J: TRBJ2-7; D: NA; V: TRBV5-6; size: NA; DNA: TGTGCCAGCAGCTCCCCTTGGACCTACGAGCAGTACTTC; CDR3: CASSSPWTYEQYF
J: TRBJ2-7; D: TRBD2; V: TRBV7-9; size: NA; DNA: TGTGCCAGCAGCTTGGGACCGGGACTAGCGGACTACGAGCAGTACTTC; CDR3: CASSLGPGLADYEQYF
J: TRBJ2-3; D: TRBD1; V: TRBV23-1; size: NA; DNA: TGCGCCAGCAGTCATCTGGACAGGGCCAGGGATACGCAGTATTTT; CDR3: CASSHLDRARDTQYF
J: TRBJ2-5; D: NA; V: TRBV7-3; size: NA; DNA: TGTGCCAGCAGCTTAGTCCCCGGCGTCCTGGGGGAGACCCAGTACTTC; CDR3: CASSLVPGVLGETQYF
J: TRBJ2-5; D: NA; V: TRBV30; size: few; DNA: TGTGCCTGCGCAGGGGGGCCCAGAGGGACCCAGTACTTC; CDR3: CACAGGPRGTQYF
J: TRBJ2-1; D: TRBD2; V: TRBV5-1; size: NA; DNA: TGCGCCAGCAGCTTGGTACTAGCGAATGAGCAGTTCTTC; CDR3: CASSLVLANEQFF
J: TRBJ2-5; D: NA; V: TRBV2; size: NA; DNA: TGTGCCAGCAGAGGGCAGGGTTTCGCCCAGTACTTC; CDR3: CASRGQGFAQYF
J: TRBJ2-7; D: NA; V: TRBV28; size: few; DNA: TGTGCCAGTCAACAGGGCCCTCTATACGAGCAGTACTTC; CDR3: CASQQGPLYEQYF
J: TRBJ1-5; D: NA; V: TRBV11-2; size: NA; DNA: TGTGCCAGCAGCTTAGATCTCCGTCAGCCCCAGCATTTT; CDR3: CASSLDLRQPQHF
J: TRBJ2-7; D: NA; V: TRBV25-1; size: few; DNA: TGTGCCAGCAGTGTAAGTCGCGGACTCACCTACGAGCAGTACTTC; CDR3: CASSVSRGLTYEQYF
J: TRBJ1-2; D: NA; V: TRBV4-1; size: NA; DNA: TGCGCCAGCAGCCCCACAAGTGGGGGTACGCATGGCTACACCTTC; CDR3: CASSPTSGGTHGYTF
J: TRBJ1-3; D: TRBD1; V: TRBV30; size: NA; DNA: TGTGCCTGGACCCGGACAGGGCTCTCTGGAAACACCATATATTTT; CDR3: CAWTRTGLSGNTIYF
J: TRBJ2-1; D: NA; V: TRBV7-2; size: NA; DNA: TGTGCCAGCAGCTCGAAAAGCTCCTACAATGAGCAGTTCTTC; CDR3: CASSSKSSYNEQFF
J: TRBJ2-5; D: NA; V: TRBV29-1; size: few; DNA: TGCAGCGTTGTTTGGATGGGCGTAAAAGAGACCCAGTACTTC; CDR3: CSVVWMGVKETQYF
J: TRBJ2-7; D: NA; V: TRBV29-1; size: few; DNA: TGCAGCGTTGAGGGTCCTCAGGGACGACTATACGAGCAGTACTTC; CDR3: CSVEGPQGRLYEQYF
J: TRBJ2-1; D: TRBD2; V: TRBV4-2; size: NA; DNA: TGTGCCAGCAGCCATTTTAGCGGGAGTCCAAACAATGAGCAGTTCTTC; CDR3: CASSHFSGSPNNEQFF
J: TRBJ2-3; D: TRBD1; V: TRBV2; size: NA; DNA: TGTGCCAGCAGTGTGACAGGGGGAGAGGATACGCAGTATTTT; CDR3: CASSVTGGEDTQYF
J: TRBJ2-1; D: TRBD2; V: TRBV30; size: NA; DNA: TGTGCCTGGGGTACCCGTACGGCTAGCGGGACGTACAATGAGCAGTTCTTC; CDR3: CAWGTRTASGTYNEQFF
J: TRBJ2-2; D: NA; V: TRBV5-1; size: NA; DNA: TGCGCCAGCAGCGGGGCACGGAACACCGGGGAGCTGTTTTTT; CDR3: CASSGARNTGELFF
J: TRBJ1-3; D: TRBD1; V: TRBV6-6; size: few; DNA: TGTGCCAGCAGCTTGACAGGGTCTGGAAACACCATATATTTT; CDR3: CASSLTGSGNTIYF
J: TRBJ2-3; D: TRBD1; V: TRBV7-9; size: few; DNA: TGTGCCAGCAGCATCCACAGGGGGAAGACAGATACGCAGTATTTT; CDR3: CASSIHRGKTDTQYF
J: TRBJ1-1; D: NA; V: TRBV28; size: NA; DNA: TGTGCCACGGGAGAAGCGAACACTGAAGCTTTCTTT; CDR3: CATGEANTEAFF
J: TRBJ2-7; D: TRBD2; V: TRBV9; size: few; DNA: TGTGCCAGCAGTGGGGGACTAGGAGGCTACGAGCAGTACTTC; CDR3: CASSGGLGGYEQYF
J: TRBJ1-5; D: NA; V: TRBV18; size: NA; DNA: TGTGCCAGCTCACCCGAGGGGCCTCAGCCCCAGCATTTT; CDR3: CASSPEGPQPQHF
J: TRBJ2-3; D: NA; V: TRBV29-1; size: NA; DNA: TGCAGCGTTAGGGGAAGGGCAGCAGATACGCAGTATTTT; CDR3: CSVRGRAADTQYF
J: TRBJ2-1; D: TRBD2; V: TRBV7-9; size: NA; DNA: TGTGCCAGCAGCTTAGAAGCGGGGGGATACAATGAGCAGTTCTTC; CDR3: CASSLEAGGYNEQFF
J: TRBJ2-7; D: TRBD1; V: TRBV18; size: NA; DNA: TGTGCCAGCTCACCCCACCCCGGACAGGGCGACGAGCAGTACTTC; CDR3: CASSPHPGQGDEQYF